This TCR beta chain was captured by sequencing in a study of beta chain features in type 1 diabetes. Regarding the study as a whole: Sequencing from cDNA could over-represent high-TCR-expressing cells. Among patients, naive, central memory and Treg TCRB repertoires appeared more similar than among healthy donors.

Germline assignment: CDR1 KGHSH and CDR2 LQKENI. CDR3 length: 12 amino acids. The germline V and J ends were trimmed by 0 bases and 6 bases, with 3 bases remaining between them. A note on this clone: Its antigen is unidentified.

Isolated RNA was reverse transcribed in full, so expressed TCRB transcripts were sequenced. The data were produced by immunoSEQ multiplex PCR, yet TCRdb's version contains in-frame clones alone and is incomplete. Of hundreds of thousands of clones in the sample, roughly 13% are singletons; the top ten hold less than 0.04%. The rearrangement uses TRBV18 and TRBJ2-1; unclear D gene. The sequenced sample consisted of naive CD4+ T cells from blood. The sequence was collected from a man aged 30 to 45 in good health. CDR3 bases: TGTGCCAGCTCACCACCGATCAATGAGCAGTTCTTC. It translates to CASSPPINEQFF.